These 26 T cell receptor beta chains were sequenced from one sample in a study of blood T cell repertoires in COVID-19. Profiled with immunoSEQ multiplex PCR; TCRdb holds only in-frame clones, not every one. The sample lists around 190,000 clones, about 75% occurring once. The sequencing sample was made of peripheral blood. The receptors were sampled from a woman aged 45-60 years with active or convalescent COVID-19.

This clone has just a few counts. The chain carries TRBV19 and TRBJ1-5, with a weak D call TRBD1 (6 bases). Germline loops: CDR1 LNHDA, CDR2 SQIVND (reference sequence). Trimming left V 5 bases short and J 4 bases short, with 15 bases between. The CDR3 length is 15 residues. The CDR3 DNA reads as TGTGCCAGTAGTTCCTCCGCAGGGGATAATCAGCCCCAGCATTTT. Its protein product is CASSSSAGDNQPQHF.

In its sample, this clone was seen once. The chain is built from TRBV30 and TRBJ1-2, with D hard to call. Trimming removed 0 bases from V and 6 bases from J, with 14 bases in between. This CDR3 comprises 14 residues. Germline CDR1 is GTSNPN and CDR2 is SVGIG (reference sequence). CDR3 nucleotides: TGTGCCTGGAGTGTACGGGTCCAAAGCGATGGCTACACCTTC. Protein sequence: CAWSVRVQSDGYTF.

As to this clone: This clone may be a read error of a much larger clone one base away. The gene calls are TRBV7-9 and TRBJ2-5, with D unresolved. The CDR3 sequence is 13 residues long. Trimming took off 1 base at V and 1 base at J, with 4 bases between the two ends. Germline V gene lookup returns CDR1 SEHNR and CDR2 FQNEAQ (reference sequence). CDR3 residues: CASSLGPQETQYF. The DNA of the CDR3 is TGTGCCAGCAGCTTAGGGCCCCAAGAGACCCAGTACTTC.

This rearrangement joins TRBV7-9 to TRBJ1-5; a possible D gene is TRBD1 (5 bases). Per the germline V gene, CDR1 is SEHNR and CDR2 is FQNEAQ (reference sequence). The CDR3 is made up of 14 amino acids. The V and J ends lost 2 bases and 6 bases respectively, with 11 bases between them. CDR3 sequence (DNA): TGTGCCAGCAGCTTATTGGGGGGTGGTCAGCCCCAGCATTTT. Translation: CASSLLGGGQPQHF.

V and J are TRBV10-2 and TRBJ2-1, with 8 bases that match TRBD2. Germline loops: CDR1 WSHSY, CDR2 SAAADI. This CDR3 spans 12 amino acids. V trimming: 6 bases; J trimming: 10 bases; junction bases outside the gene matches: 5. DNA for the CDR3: TGCGCCAGCAGGTTAGCGGGGACAGAGCAGTTCTTC. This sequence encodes CASRLAGTEQFF.

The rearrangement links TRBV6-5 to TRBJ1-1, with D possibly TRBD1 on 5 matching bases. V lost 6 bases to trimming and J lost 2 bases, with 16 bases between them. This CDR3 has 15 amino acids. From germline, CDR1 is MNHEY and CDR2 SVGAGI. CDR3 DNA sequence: TGTGCCAGCAGAATAACACCGGGGGTAAACACTGAAGCTTTCTTT. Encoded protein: CASRITPGVNTEAFF.

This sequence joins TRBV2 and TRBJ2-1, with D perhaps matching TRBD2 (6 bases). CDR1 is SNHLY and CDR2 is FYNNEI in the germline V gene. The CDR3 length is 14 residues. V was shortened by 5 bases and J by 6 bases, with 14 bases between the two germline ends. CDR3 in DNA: TGTGCCAGCAGTCCGGGACGGGGGATCAATGAGCAGTTCTTC. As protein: CASSPGRGINEQFF.

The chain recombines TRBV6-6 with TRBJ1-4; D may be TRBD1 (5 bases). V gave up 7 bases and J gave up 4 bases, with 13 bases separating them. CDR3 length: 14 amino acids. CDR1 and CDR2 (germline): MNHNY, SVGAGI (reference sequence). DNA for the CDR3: TGTGCCAGCACCCTGGGGACTTTTAATGAAAAACTGTTTTTT. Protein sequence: CASTLGTFNEKLFF.

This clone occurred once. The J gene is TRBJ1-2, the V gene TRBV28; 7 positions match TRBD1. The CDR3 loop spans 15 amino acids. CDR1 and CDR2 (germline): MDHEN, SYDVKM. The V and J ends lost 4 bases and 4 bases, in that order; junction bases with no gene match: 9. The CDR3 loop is CASSSPTGAGYGYTF. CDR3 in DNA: TGTGCCAGCAGTTCCCCAACAGGGGCGGGCTATGGCTACACCTTC.

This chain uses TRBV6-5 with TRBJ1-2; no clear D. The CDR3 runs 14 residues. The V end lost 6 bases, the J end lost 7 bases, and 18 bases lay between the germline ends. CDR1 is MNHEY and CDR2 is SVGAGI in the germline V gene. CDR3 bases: TGTGCCAGCAGCCCCGTGTGGGGAGAGCCTGGCTACACCTTC. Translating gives CASSPVWGEPGYTF.

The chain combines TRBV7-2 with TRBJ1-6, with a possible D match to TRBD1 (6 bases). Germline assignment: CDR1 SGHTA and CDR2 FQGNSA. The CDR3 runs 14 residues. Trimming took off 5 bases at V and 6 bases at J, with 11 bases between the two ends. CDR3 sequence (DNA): TGTGCCAGCAGCGGACAGCGTAGTAATTCACCCCTCCACTTT. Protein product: CASSGQRSNSPLHF.

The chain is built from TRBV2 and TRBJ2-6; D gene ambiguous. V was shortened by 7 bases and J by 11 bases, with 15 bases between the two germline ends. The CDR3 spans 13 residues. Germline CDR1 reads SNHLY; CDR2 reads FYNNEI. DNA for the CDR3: TGTGCCAGCACCCCTGATTCCCAGGACGTCCTGACTTTC. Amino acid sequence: CASTPDSQDVLTF.

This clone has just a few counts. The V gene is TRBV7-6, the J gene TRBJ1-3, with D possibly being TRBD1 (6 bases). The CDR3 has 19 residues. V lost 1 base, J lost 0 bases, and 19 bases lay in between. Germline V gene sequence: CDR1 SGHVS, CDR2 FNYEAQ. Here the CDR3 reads CASSLEGGNGIFSGNTIYF. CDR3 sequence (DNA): TGTGCCAGCAGCTTAGAGGGGGGGAATGGCATTTTCTCTGGAAACACCATATATTTT.

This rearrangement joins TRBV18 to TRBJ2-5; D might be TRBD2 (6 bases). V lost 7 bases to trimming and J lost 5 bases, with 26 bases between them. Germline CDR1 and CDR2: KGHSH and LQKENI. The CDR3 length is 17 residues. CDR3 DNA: TGTGCCAGCTGCCCCCCCAATCGGATCGCTGGAGGGGAGACCCAGTACTTC. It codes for CASCPPNRIAGGETQYF.

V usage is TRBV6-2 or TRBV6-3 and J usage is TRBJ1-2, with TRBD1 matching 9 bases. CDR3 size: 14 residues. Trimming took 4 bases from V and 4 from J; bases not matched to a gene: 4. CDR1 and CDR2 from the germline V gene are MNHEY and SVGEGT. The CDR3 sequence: CASSWDRETYGYTF. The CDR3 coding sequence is TGTGCCAGCAGTTGGGACAGGGAAACCTATGGCTACACCTTC.

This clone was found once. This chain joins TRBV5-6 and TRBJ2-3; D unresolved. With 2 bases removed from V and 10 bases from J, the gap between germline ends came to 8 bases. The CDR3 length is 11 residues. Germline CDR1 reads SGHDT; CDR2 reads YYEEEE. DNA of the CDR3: TGTGCCAGCAGCTTTAGCAGTGCGCAGTATTTT. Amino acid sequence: CASSFSSAQYF. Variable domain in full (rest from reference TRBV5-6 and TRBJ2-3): DAGVTQSPTHLIKTRGQQVTLRCSPKSGHDTVSWYQQALGQGPQFIFQYYEEEERQRGNFPDRFSGHQFPNYSSELNVNALLLGDSALYLCASSFSSAQYFGPGTRLTVL.

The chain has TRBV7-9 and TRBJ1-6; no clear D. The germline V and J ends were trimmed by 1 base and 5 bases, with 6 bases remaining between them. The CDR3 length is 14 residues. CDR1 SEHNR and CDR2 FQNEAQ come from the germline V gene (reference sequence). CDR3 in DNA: TGTGCCAGCAGCTTAGGGCAGAATAATTCACCCCTCCACTTT. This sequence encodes CASSLGQNNSPLHF.

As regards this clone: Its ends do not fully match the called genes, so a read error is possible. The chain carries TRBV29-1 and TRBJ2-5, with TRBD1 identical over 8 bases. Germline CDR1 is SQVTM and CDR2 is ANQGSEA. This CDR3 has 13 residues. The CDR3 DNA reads TGCAGCGTGGAAGTTGGGACAGGCGAGACCCAGTACTTC. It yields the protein CSVEVGTGETQYF.

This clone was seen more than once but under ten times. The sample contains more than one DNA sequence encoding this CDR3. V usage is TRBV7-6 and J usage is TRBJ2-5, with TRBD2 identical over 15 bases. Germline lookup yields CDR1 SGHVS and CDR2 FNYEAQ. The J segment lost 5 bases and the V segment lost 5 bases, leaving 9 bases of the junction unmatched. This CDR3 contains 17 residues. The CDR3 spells CASSPRTSGGAGETQYF. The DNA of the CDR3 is TGTGCCAGCAGCCCTCGGACTAGCGGGGGGGCCGGGGAGACCCAGTACTTC.

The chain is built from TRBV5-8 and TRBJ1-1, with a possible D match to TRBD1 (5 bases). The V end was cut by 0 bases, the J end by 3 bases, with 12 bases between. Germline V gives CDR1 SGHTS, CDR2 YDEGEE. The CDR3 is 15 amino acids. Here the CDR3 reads CASSLGTTGDTEAFF. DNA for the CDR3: TGTGCCAGCAGCTTGGGTACCACGGGGGACACTGAAGCTTTCTTT.

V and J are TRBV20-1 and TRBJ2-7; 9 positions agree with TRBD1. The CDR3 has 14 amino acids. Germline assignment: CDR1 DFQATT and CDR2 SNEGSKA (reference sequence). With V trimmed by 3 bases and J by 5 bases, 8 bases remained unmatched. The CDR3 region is CSASEGQGFHEQYF. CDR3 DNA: TGCAGTGCTAGTGAGGGACAGGGTTTCCACGAGCAGTACTTC.

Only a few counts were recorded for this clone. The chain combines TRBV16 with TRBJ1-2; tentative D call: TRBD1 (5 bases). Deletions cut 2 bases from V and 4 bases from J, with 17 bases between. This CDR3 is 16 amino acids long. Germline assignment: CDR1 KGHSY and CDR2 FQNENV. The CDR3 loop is CASSQEGRGTSYGYTF. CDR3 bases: TGTGCCAGCAGCCAAGAGGGCCGCGGGACCTCCTATGGCTACACCTTC.

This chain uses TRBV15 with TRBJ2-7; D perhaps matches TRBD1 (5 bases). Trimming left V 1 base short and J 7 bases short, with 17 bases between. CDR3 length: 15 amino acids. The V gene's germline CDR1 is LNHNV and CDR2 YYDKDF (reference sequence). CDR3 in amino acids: CATSRAGHGFGEQYF. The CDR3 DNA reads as TGTGCCACCAGCAGAGCTGGACATGGGTTTGGGGAGCAGTACTTC.

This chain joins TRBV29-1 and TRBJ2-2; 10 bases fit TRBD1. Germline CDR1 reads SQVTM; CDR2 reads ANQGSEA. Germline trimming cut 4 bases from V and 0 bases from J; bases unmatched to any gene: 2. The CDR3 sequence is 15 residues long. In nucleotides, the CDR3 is TGCAGCGTTGGGACAGGGGGTTCGAACACCGGGGAGCTGTTTTTT. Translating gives CSVGTGGSNTGELFF.

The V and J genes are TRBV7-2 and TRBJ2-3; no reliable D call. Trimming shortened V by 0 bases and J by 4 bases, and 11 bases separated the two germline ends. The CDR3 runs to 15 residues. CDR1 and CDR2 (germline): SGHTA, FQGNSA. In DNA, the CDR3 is TGTGCCAGCAGCTTAGCGGTTGCGTTTTCAGATACGCAGTATTTT. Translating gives CASSLAVAFSDTQYF. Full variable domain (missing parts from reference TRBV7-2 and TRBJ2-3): GAGVSQSPSNKVTEKGKDVELRCDPISGHTALYWYRQSLGQGLEFLIYFQGNSAPDKSGLPSDRFSAERTGGSVSTLTIQRTQQEDSAVYLCASSLAVAFSDTQYFGPGTRLTVL.

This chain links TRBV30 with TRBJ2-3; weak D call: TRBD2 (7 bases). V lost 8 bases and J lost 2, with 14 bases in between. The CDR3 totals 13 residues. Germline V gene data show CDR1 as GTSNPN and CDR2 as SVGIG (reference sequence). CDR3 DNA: TGTGCCCTGAAGGGGGGGCTCACAGATACGCAGTATTTT. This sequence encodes CALKGGLTDTQYF.